What follows are 9 T cell receptor beta chains derived from one specimen sequenced in a study of response to subunit inactivated influenza vaccine. One entry per CDR3 protein, called by TCRdb with MiXCR from the RT-PCR reads. There are 530,000 or so distinct CDR3 sequences in the sample; 14% occur only once, and over 8.5% lies in the top ten. Sample: PBMCs from blood, taken 11 to 12 days after vaccination. The receptor set was obtained from a man aged 50 to 60 who received an inactivated influenza vaccine.

This chain joins TRBV4-2 and TRBJ1-2; D ambiguous. V dropped 1 base and J dropped 1 base, with 13 bases sitting between them. The V gene's germline CDR1 is LGHNA and CDR2 YNFKEQ. The CDR3 is made up of 16 amino acids. The CDR3, as DNA: TGTGCCAGCAGCCAAGCGGGGTTGCCCGTTAACTATGGCTACACCTTC. Translation: CASSQAGLPVNYGYTF.

This clonotype has just a few counts. The genes are TRBV7-2 and TRBJ2-4; D gene ambiguous. This CDR3 comprises 15 residues. Between the trimmed V and J ends, which lost 0 bases and 7 bases, there was a span of 13 bases. The germline gives CDR1 SGHTA, CDR2 FQGNSA. CDR3: CASSLAVASENIQYF. The CDR3 DNA sequence: TGTGCCAGCAGCTTAGCAGTGGCAAGTGAGAACATTCAGTACTTC.

This clonotype was seen a few times. This rearrangement joins TRBV6-1 to TRBJ1-1; unclear D gene. The V gene's germline CDR1 is MNHNS and CDR2 SASEGT. V was shortened by 2 bases and J by 6 bases, with 10 bases between the two germline ends. The CDR3 covers 13 residues. CDR3 DNA: TGTGCCAGCAGTGAAAGGAGTTTTGCTGAAGCTTTCTTT. It is translated as CASSERSFAEAFF.

This clonotype was counted a few times. The CDR3 sequence is CASSESLLAGEQFF. In DNA, the CDR3 is TGTGCCAGCAGTGAATCGTTACTCGCGGGAGAGCAGTTCTTC. The gene calls are TRBV2 and TRBJ2-1; D may be TRBD2 (6 bases). Germline CDR1 and CDR2: SNHLY and FYNNEI. V was cut by 2 bases and J by 10 bases, with 15 bases left in between. CDR3 length: 14 residues.

The CDR3: CSDYWAPSYNEQFF. The CDR3 DNA is TGCAGCGATTATTGGGCCCCCTCCTACAATGAGCAGTTCTTC. The V gene is TRBV29-1, the J gene TRBJ2-1, with D unclear. V was pared by 7 bases and J by 0 bases, with 13 bases between. Germline-derived CDR1 and CDR2 are SQVTM and ANQGSEA. The CDR3 runs 14 residues.

This rearrangement joins TRBV29-1 to TRBJ1-2, with unresolved D. V lost 4 bases and J 2 bases, leaving 8 bases between the germline ends. Germline V gene sequence: CDR1 SQVTM, CDR2 ANQGSEA. This CDR3 region has 12 residues. The CDR3 coding sequence is TGCAGCGTTGTAAGTTTCAACTATGGCTACACCTTC. Translation gives CSVVSFNYGYTF.

The chain has TRBV28 and TRBJ1-1; D ambiguous. This CDR3 comprises 12 residues. Looked up from germline, CDR1 is MDHEN and CDR2 is SYDVKM. V was trimmed by 5 bases and J by 7 bases, leaving 11 bases between them. DNA for the CDR3: TGTGCCAGCAGTCCTTTGGGGTATGAAGCTTTCTTT. Encoded protein: CASSPLGYEAFF.

The chain joins TRBV5-6 to TRBJ2-3; 10 bases fit TRBD1. CDR3 length equals 15 residues. The V and J ends lost 4 bases and 4 bases, in that order; junction bases with no gene match: 6. In germline, CDR1 is SGHDT, CDR2 YYEEEE. CDR3 loop: CASSRQGARADTQYF. The CDR3 DNA sequence: TGTGCCAGCAGCAGACAGGGGGCGCGGGCAGATACGCAGTATTTT.

This clonotype has a handful of counts. For the CDR3, the DNA is TGCAGTGCTCGATCAGCCGGGACAGGGCACAATGAGCAGTTCTTC. It is translated as CSARSAGTGHNEQFF. V usage is TRBV20-1 and J usage is TRBJ2-1; TRBD1 matches at 9 bases. Germline trimming cut 5 bases from V and 5 bases from J; bases unmatched to any gene: 10. Per the germline V gene, CDR1 is DFQATT and CDR2 is SNEGSKA (reference sequence). CDR3 size: 15 residues.